The clone carrying this T cell receptor (beta chain) was seen ten or more times. What it recognizes is unknown. A junction boundary mismatches the germline segment, possibly from a read error. The library was made from cDNA and included unique molecular identifiers. Some 500,000 cDNA molecules were recovered from an input of about 0.95 to 11 million T cells. Each CDR3 protein gets one entry after TCRdb re-called the PCR reads with MiXCR. The sample has more than 450,000 distinct CDR3 sequences; 40% to 50% are singletons. The sample belongs to a study of post-analysis software for immune sequencing data. The wider study: The disease courses covered relapsing-remitting, secondary progressive and progressive-relapsing multiple sclerosis. General study results and limits: Controls showed significantly higher normalized Chao1 diversity than did multiple sclerosis patients.

This receptor was taken from a girl aged 5-17 years with multiple sclerosis. The sequencing sample was made of blood.

CDR3 bases: TGTGCCAGCAGCTTAGCGAATGAGCAGTTCTTC. Translation: CASSLANEQFF. The genes are TRBV5-1 and TRBJ2-1, with D perhaps TRBD2 (5 bases). Germline CDR1 reads SGHRS; CDR2 reads YFSETQ. CDR3 size: 11 residues.